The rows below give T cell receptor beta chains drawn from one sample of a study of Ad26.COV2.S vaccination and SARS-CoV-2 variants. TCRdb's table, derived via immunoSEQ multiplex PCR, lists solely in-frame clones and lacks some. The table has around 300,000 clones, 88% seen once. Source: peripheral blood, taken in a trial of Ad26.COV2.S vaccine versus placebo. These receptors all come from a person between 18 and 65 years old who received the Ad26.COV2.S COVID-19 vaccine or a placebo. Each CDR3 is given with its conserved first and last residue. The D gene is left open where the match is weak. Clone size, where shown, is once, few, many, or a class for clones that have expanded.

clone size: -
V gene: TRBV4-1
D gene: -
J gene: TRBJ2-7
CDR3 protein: CASSQDPQATYEQYF
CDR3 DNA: TGCGCCAGCAGCCAAGATCCCCAGGCAACCTACGAGCAGTACTTC

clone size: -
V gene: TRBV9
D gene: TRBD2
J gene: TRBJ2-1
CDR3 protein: CASSNLRTSGSLYNEQFF
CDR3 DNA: TGTGCCAGCAGTAACCTCAGGACTAGCGGGAGTCTCTACAATGAGCAGTTCTTC

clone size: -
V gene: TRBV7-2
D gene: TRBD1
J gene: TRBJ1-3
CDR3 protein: CASSLTGSSGNTIYF
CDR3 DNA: TGTGCCAGCAGCTTGACAGGGAGCTCTGGAAACACCATATATTTT

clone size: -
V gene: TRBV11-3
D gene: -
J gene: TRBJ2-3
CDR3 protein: CASSFGAAGVDTQYF
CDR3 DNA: TGTGCCAGCAGCTTCGGCGCCGCCGGAGTAGATACGCAGTATTTT

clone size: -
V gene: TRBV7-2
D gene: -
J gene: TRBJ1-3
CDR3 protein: CASSTLLSGNTIYF
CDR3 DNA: TGTGCCAGCAGCACCCTTCTCTCTGGAAACACCATATATTTT

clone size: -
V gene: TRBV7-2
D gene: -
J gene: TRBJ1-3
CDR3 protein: CASSPFRGISGNTIYF
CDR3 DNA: TGTGCCAGCAGCCCGTTTCGGGGGATCTCTGGAAACACCATATATTTT

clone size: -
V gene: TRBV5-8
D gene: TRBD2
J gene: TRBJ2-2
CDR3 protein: CASSFGLAGVSTGELFF
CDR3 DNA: TGTGCCAGCAGCTTCGGACTAGCGGGAGTTAGCACCGGGGAGCTGTTTTTT

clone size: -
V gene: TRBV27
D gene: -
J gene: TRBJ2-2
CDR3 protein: CASSFHGRTGELFF
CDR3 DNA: TGTGCCAGCAGTTTCCATGGGAGGACCGGGGAGCTGTTTTTT

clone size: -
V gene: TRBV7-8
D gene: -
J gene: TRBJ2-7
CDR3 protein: CASSSRVEQYF
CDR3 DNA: TGTGCCAGCAGCTCACGGGTCGAGCAGTACTTC

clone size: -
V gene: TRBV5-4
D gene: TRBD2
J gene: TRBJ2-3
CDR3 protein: CASSLELNTGAGGGDTQYF
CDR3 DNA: TGTGCCAGCAGCTTGGAGCTCAATACGGGTGCGGGAGGTGGGGATACGCAGTATTTT

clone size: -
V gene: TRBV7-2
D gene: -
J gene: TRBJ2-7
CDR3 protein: CASSRRPRDEQYF
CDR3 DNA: TGTGCCAGCAGCCGGCGGCCTCGAGACGAGCAGTACTTC

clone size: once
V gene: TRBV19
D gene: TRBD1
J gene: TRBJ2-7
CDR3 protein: CASSSDRGPSEQYF
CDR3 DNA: TGTGCCAGTAGTTCGGACAGGGGTCCCTCCGAGCAGTACTTC

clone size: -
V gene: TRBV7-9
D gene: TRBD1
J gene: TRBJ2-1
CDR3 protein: CASSLGSTGGYEQFF
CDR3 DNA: TGTGCCAGCAGCTTAGGGTCGACAGGGGGGTATGAGCAGTTCTTC

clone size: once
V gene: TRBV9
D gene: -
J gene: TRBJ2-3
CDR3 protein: CASSREGSSTDTQYF
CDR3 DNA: TGTGCCAGCAGCCGAGAGGGGTCTAGCACAGATACGCAGTATTTT

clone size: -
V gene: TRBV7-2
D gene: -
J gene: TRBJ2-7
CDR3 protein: CASSIPGPTPYEQYF
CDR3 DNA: TGTGCCAGCAGCATCCCGGGCCCTACCCCCTACGAGCAGTACTTC

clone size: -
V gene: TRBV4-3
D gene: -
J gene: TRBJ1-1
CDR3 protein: CASSHRGQIFTEAFF
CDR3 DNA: TGCGCCAGCAGCCACAGGGGCCAAATCTTCACTGAAGCTTTCTTT

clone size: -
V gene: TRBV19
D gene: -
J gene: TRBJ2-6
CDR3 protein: CASSIDLGTLTYSGANVLTF
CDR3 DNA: TGTGCCAGTAGTATAGATCTTGGGACTCTAACCTACTCTGGGGCCAACGTCCTGACTTTC

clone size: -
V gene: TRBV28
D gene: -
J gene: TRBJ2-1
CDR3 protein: CASSFFQARLSEQFF
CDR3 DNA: TGTGCCAGCAGTTTTTTCCAGGCCCGGTTGAGTGAGCAGTTCTTC

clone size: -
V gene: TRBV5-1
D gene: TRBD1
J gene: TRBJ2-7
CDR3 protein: CASSLAWTGETYEQYF
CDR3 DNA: TGCGCCAGCAGCTTGGCCTGGACAGGGGAGACCTACGAGCAGTACTTC

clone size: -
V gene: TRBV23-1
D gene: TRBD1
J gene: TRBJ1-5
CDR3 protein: CASSQFQGALEQPQHF
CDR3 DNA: TGCGCCAGCAGTCAATTTCAGGGGGCATTGGAACAGCCCCAGCATTTT

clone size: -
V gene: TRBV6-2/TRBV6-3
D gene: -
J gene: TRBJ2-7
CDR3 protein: CASSALGQPYEQYF
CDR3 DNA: TGTGCCAGCAGCGCCCTTGGGCAGCCTTACGAGCAGTACTTC

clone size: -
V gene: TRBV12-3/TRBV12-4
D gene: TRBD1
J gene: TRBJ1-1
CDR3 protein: CASIRQGPTEAFF
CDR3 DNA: TGTGCCAGCATCCGACAGGGTCCCACTGAAGCTTTCTTT

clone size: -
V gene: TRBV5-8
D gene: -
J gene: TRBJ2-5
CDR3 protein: CASSLGQTRPEETQYF
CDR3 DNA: TGTGCCAGCAGCTTGGGCCAAACTAGACCTGAAGAGACCCAGTACTTC

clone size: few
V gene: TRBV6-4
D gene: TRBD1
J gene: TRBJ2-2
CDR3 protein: CASSERTGATGELFF
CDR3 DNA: TGTGCCAGCAGTGAGCGGACAGGGGCCACCGGGGAGCTGTTTTTT

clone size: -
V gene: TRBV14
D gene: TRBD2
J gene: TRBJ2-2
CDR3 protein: CASSLGLATGELFF
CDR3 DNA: TGTGCCAGCAGCCTAGGACTAGCAACCGGGGAGCTGTTTTTT

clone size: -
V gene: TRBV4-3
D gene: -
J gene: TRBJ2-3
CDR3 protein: CASSQAGRLGDTQYF
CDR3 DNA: TGCGCCAGCAGCCAAGCGGGCAGACTAGGAGATACGCAGTATTTT

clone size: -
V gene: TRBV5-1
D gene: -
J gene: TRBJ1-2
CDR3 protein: CASSLASRSGYTF
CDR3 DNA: TGCGCCAGCAGCTTGGCCTCCCGATCTGGCTACACCTTC

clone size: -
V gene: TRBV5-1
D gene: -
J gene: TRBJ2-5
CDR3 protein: CASSFHRTNQETQYF
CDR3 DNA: TGCGCCAGCAGCTTTCACCGGACTAACCAAGAGACCCAGTACTTC

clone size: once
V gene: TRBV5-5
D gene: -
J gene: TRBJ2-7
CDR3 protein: CASSNLWGSTSYEQYF
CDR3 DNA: TGTGCCAGCAGCAACTTATGGGGCTCTACTTCCTACGAGCAGTACTTC

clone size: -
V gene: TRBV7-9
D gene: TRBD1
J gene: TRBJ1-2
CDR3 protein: CASSSRDSWYGYTF
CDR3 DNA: TGTGCCAGCAGCTCCCGGGACAGCTGGTATGGCTACACCTTC

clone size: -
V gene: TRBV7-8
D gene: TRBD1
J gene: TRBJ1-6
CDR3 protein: CASSWEGTVRNSPLHF
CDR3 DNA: TGTGCCAGCAGCTGGGAAGGGACAGTTAGAAATTCACCCCTCCACTTT

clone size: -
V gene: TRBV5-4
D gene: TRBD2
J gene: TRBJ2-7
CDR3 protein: CASTNGGELGEQYF
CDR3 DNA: TGTGCCAGCACCAATGGGGGGGAGCTCGGCGAGCAGTACTTC

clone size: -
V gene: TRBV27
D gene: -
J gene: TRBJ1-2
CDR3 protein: CASSPRSFNGYTF
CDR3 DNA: TGTGCCAGCAGTCCCCGTTCCTTTAATGGCTACACCTTC

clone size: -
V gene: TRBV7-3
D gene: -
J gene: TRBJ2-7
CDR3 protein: CASSPGVGTSSYEQYF
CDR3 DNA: TGTGCCAGCAGCCCGGGGGTGGGAACCAGCTCCTACGAGCAGTACTTC

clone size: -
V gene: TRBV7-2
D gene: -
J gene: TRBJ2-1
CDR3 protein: CASSLASSANEQFF
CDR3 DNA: TGTGCCAGCAGCTTAGCGTCTAGCGCGAATGAGCAGTTCTTC